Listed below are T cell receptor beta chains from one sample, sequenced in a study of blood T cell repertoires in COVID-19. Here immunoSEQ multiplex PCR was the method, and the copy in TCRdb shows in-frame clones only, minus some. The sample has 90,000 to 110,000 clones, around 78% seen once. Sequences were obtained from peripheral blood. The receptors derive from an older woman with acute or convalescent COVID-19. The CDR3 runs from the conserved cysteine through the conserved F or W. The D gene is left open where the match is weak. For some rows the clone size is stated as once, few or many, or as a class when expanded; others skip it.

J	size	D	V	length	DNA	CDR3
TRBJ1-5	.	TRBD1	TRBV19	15	TGTGCCAGTAGTATTCCCAGGGGGGCCAATCAGCCCCAGCATTTT	CASSIPRGANQPQHF
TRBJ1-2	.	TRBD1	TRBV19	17	TGTGCCAGTAGTACTGGACAGGGGATCGCAAGGGAGACTGGCTACACCTTC	CASSTGQGIARETGYTF
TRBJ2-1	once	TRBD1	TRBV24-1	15	TGTGCCACCAGTGATGGGGGACAGCTATACAATGAGCAGTTCTTC	CATSDGGQLYNEQFF
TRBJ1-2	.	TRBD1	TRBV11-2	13	TGTGCCAGCAGCCCCGACAGGGGCTACGGCTACACCTTC	CASSPDRGYGYTF
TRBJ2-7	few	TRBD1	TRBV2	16	TGTGCCAGCAGTCTCGACCAGGGGGTACCCTTCTACGAGCAGTACTTC	CASSLDQGVPFYEQYF
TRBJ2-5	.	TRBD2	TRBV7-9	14	TGTGCCAGCAGCTATTTAGCGGGAGTGGAGACCCAGTACTTC	CASSYLAGVETQYF
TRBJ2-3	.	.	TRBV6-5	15	TGTGCGAGCAGGGCGACCGGACTCAGCACAGATACGCAGTATTTT	CASRATGLSTDTQYF
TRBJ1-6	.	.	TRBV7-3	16	TGTGCCAGCAGCGCGACTCCAGAAAGGCGCGATTCACCCCTCCACTTT	CASSATPERRDSPLHF
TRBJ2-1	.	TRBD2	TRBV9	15	TGTGCCAGCAGCGTAACTAGCGGGAGGGTTAATGAGCAGTTCTTC	CASSVTSGRVNEQFF
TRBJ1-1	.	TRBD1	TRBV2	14	TGTGCCAGCAGCACGGACAGGATGCACACTGAAGCTTTCTTT	CASSTDRMHTEAFF
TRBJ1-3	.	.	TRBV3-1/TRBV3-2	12	TGTGCCAGCAGCCCTTCTGGAAACACCATATATTTT	CASSPSGNTIYF
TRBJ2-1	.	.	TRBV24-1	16	TGTGCCACCAGTGGTTCGGCGCTAGAGGGCTACAATGAGCAGTTCTTC	CATSGSALEGYNEQFF
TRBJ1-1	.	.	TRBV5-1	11	TGCGTGGGGGCTCGGAACACTGAAGCTTTCTTT	CVGARNTEAFF
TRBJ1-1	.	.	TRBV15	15	TGTGCCACCAGCAGAGATACGAGCGGGAACACTGAAGCTTTCTTT	CATSRDTSGNTEAFF
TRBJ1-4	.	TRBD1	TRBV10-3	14	TGTGCCATCAGTGTAACAGGGGAAAGTGAAAAACTGTTTTTT	CAISVTGESEKLFF
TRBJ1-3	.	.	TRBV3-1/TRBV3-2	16	TGTGCCAGCAGCCAAGATGCGGGGGACTCTGGAAACACCATATATTTT	CASSQDAGDSGNTIYF
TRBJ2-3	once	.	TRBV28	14	TGTGCCAGCAGCGAGCGGTCCGGCGCAGATACGCAGTATTTT	CASSERSGADTQYF
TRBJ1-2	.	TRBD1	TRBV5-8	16	TGTGCCAGCAGCTTTGTTTCTGGACAGGCCACTTATGGCTACACCTTC	CASSFVSGQATYGYTF
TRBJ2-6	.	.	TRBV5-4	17	TGTGCCAGCAGCTCCCGGACAGTTAGCTCTGGGGCCAACGTCCTGACTTTC	CASSSRTVSSGANVLTF
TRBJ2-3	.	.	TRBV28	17	TGTGCCAGCAGTCCCCCCCCAGGGCGGGGGCACCTCCCCACGCAGTATTTT	CASSPPPGRGHLPTQYF
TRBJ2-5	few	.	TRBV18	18	TGTGCCAGCTCACCACCAGAAAGCGTTATAAATATGGCGGAGACCCAGTACTTC	CASSPPESVINMAETQYF
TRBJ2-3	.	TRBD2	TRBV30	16	TGTGCCTGGAGTGTAGGTTTAGCGGGGACCACAGATACGCAGTATTTT	CAWSVGLAGTTDTQYF
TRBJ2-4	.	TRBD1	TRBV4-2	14	TGTGCCAGCAGCCAAGATGGACAGGGAAACATTCAGTACTTC	CASSQDGQGNIQYF
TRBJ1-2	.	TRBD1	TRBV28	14	TGTGCCAGCAGTTTGACAGGGGTCTTTTATGGCTACACCTTC	CASSLTGVFYGYTF
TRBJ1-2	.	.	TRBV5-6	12	TGTGCCAGCAGCCTACAGGGCCCCGGCTACACCTTC	CASSLQGPGYTF
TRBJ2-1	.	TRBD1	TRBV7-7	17	TGTGCTAGCAGCTTAGACCCGGGACAGGGGAACCACAATGAGCAGTTCTTC	CASSLDPGQGNHNEQFF
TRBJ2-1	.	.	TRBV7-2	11	TGTGCCAGCAGCAGAGCGTTTGAGCAGTTCTTC	CASSRAFEQFF
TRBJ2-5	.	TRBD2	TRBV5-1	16	TGCGCCAGCAGCTTGGGCCCCGCGGGGGGGCAGGAGACCCAGTACTTC	CASSLGPAGGQETQYF
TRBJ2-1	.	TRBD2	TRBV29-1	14	TGCAGCGTACGCGGGGGGGCAGGCTACAATGAGCAGTTCTTC	CSVRGGAGYNEQFF
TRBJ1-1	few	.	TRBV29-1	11	TGCAGCGTTGTAAAGGGGGCTGAAGCTTTCTTT	CSVVKGAEAFF
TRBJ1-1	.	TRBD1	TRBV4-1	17	TGCGCCAGCAGCCAAGAGAGGGGTCGGACAGGGAGGACTGAAGCTTTCTTT	CASSQERGRTGRTEAFF
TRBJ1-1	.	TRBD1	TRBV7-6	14	TGTGCCAGCAGCGACGACGGGACAGAGCATGAAGCTTTCTTT	CASSDDGTEHEAFF
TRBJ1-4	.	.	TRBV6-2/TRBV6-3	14	TGTGCCAGCAGTTGGGGAGTAGGAGGCGAAAAACTGTTTTTT	CASSWGVGGEKLFF
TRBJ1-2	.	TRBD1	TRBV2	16	TGTGCCAGCAGTGAACCAGGGGGACAGTCAAACTATGGCTACACCTTC	CASSEPGGQSNYGYTF
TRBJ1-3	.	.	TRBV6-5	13	TGTGCCGGACGCCGACAGGCTAAGGACACCATATATTTT	CAGRRQAKDTIYF
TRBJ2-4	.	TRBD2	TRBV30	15	TGTGCCCATCCTGAGCGGGAGTGGGAGGAGGGCATTCAGTACTTC	CAHPEREWEEGIQYF
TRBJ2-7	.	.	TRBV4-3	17	TGCGCCAGCAGCCAAGACAGATTAGCGGAAGAACCCTACGAGCAGTACTTC	CASSQDRLAEEPYEQYF
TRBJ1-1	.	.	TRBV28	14	TGTGCCAGCAGCCCCGGGTCCGGTGGGACTGAAGCTTTCTTT	CASSPGSGGTEAFF
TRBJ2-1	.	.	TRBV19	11	TGTGCCAGTAGTTTGGAGGGATGGCAGTTCTTC	CASSLEGWQFF
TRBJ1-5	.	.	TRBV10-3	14	TGTGCCATCAGGGCAGACAATAGCAATCAGCCCCAGCATTTT	CAIRADNSNQPQHF
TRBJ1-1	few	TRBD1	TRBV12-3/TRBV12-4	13	TGTGCCAGCAGCCGACAGGGGACCACTGAAGCTTTCTTT	CASSRQGTTEAFF
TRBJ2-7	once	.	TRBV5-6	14	TGTGCCAGCAGCTCCCTAACGGGTGCCTACGAGCAGTACTTC	CASSSLTGAYEQYF
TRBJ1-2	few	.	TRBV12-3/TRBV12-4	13	TGTGCCAGCAGGTGGGGACAAGTAGGTGGCTACACCTTC	CASRWGQVGGYTF
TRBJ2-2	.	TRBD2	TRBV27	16	TGTGCCAGCAGTAGACTAGCGGGAGGGAGTGGCGGGGAGCTGTTTTTT	CASSRLAGGSGGELFF
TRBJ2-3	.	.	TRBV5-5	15	TGTGCCAGCAGCGGGTCTGGGGGCAGCCAGGGTACGCAGTATTTT	CASSGSGGSQGTQYF
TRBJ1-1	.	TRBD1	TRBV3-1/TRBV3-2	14	TGTGCCAGCAGTCAGGGCAACAGGGGCACTGAAGCTTTCTTT	CASSQGNRGTEAFF
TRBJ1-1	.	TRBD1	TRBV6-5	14	TGTGCCAGTCTAACCGGGACAGCGAACACTGAAGCTTTCTTT	CASLTGTANTEAFF
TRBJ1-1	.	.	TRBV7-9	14	TGTGCCAGCAGCTTACCGACGGGGGACACTGAAGCTTTCTTT	CASSLPTGDTEAFF
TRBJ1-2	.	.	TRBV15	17	TGTGCCACCCAAAGGCTACACGACACGGGGGACCCCTATGGCTACACCTTC	CATQRLHDTGDPYGYTF
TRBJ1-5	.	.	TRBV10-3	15	TGTGCCATCAGTGGAGCAGGAGGGGTAGGTCAGCCCCAGCATTTT	CAISGAGGVGQPQHF
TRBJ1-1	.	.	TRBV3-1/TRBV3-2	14	TGTGCCAGCAGCGTACAGGGTTGTGACACTGAAGCTTTCTTT	CASSVQGCDTEAFF
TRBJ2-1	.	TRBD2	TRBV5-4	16	TGTGCCAGCAGCTTGCCTAGCGGGAGGTCCTACAATGAGCAGTTCTTC	CASSLPSGRSYNEQFF
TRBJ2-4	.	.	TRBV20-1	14	TGCAGTGCTAGTGCGGAGCTAGCCAAAAACATTCAGTACTTC	CSASAELAKNIQYF
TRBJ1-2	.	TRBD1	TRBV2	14	TGTGCCAGCAGACAGGGACAGGAGAACTATGGCTACACCTTC	CASRQGQENYGYTF
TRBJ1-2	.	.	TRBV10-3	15	TGTGCCATCAGTGAGTCTTCAGGGCCGTCCTGGAGCTACACCTTC	CAISESSGPSWSYTF